This T cell receptor beta chain was identified in a study of cytomegalovirus exposure and HLA in healthy donors. Background on the study: The Caucasian-associated ancestry cluster contained about four fifths of the approximately 410 genotyped donors. Findings and limits, study-wide: Across donors, most TCRs were seen rarely, yet some public ones were widespread. A later analysis found most CMV-associated TCR beta chains apparently HLA-restricted.

A multiplex PCR was run with 60 Vbeta primers and 13 Jbeta primers. As handled by the study authors: As a later analysis found, there were 60 million to 90 million unique TCR beta chains, of which some 10 million were shared. Sequenced by immunoSEQ multiplex PCR; TCRdb stores in-frame clones only, minus some. The V and J calls and clone size come from that table; D and trimming were worked out from the DNA. The table lists 100,000 to 150,000 clones, roughly 71% of them singletons. A note on this clone: Its cognate antigen is unknown.

J lost 8 bases, V lost 5 bases, and 10 bases had no gene match. The CDR3 consists of 14 residues. Germline lookup yields CDR1 MNHEY and CDR2 SVGAGI. The sample consisted of PBMCs. This chain links TRBV6-5 with TRBJ1-2; 8 bases align to TRBD1. The clonotype originates from a woman aged 45-59 years in good health and CMV-seropositive. The CDR3 protein is CASSTGPGGWGYTF. The CDR3 DNA reads TGTGCCAGCAGTACCGGACCAGGGGGCTGGGGCTACACCTTC.